Below are 21 T cell receptor beta chains sequenced from a single sample in a study of PD-1 blockade in classical Hodgkin lymphoma. The protocol was immunoSEQ multiplex PCR, while the TCRdb copy is restricted to in-frame clones and leaves out a portion. The sample carries roughly 11,000 clones, around three quarters recorded once. There was relapse after autologous stem cell transplantation in every patient, and there was variation in brentuximab vedotin exposure. Sequenced here: peripheral blood mononuclear cells (PBMCs), sampled at baseline. The receptors here all came from a human donor with classical Hodgkin lymphoma.

V and J are TRBV6-5 and TRBJ1-1, with D tentatively TRBD1 (6 bases). V lost 6 bases and J 1 base, leaving 9 bases between the germline ends. CDR3 length equals 13 residues. The germline V gene has CDR1 MNHEY and CDR2 SVGAGI. This CDR3 reads CASRPRGNTEAFF. The CDR3 nucleotides read TGTGCCAGCAGGCCCAGGGGGAACACTGAAGCTTTCTTT.

This clone has more than one count but fewer than ten. The genes are TRBV7-9 and TRBJ2-5; D is perhaps TRBD2 (5 bases). This CDR3 is 15 amino acids long. Trimming took 5 bases from V and 3 from J, leaving 16 bases between them. Germline-derived CDR1 and CDR2 are SEHNR and FQNEAQ (reference sequence). This chain's CDR3 is CASSDYNSGKETQYF. CDR3 nucleotide sequence: TGTGCCAGCAGCGACTACAACAGTGGGAAAGAGACCCAGTACTTC.

The J gene is TRBJ1-2, the V gene TRBV19; the match to TRBD1 covers 10 bases. This CDR3 is 14 amino acids long. J gave up 8 bases and V 4 bases, and 7 bases lay outside the gene matches. The germline V gene encodes CDR1 LNHDA and CDR2 SQIVND (reference sequence). CDR3 protein: CASSTRQGARGYTF. Written as DNA, the CDR3 is TGTGCCAGTAGTACACGACAGGGGGCAAGGGGCTACACCTTC.

The chain recombines TRBV5-1 with TRBJ2-5; TRBD2 aligns across 11 bases. The CDR3 is 13 amino acids. The trim removed 5 bases at V and 5 bases at J, leaving 2 bases unmatched. Germline CDR1 and CDR2: SGHRS and YFSETQ. The chain's CDR3 is CASRLAGVETQYF. In DNA, the CDR3 is TGCGCCAGCAGACTAGCGGGAGTGGAGACCCAGTACTTC. Variable domain in full (rest from reference TRBV5-1 and TRBJ2-5): KAGVTQTPRYLIKTRGQQVTLSCSPISGHRSVSWYQQTPGQGLQFLFEYFSETQRNKGNFPGRFSGRQFSNSRSEMNVSTLELGDSALYLCASRLAGVETQYFGPGTRLLVL.

V is TRBV28 and J is TRBJ1-1, with 7 bases that match TRBD1. The CDR3 length is 14 residues. CDR1 MDHEN and CDR2 SYDVKM come from the germline V gene. V lost 2 bases, J lost 0 bases, and 0 bases stayed unmatched. CDR3 nucleotide sequence: TGTGCCAGCAGTTTAGGGACAGTGAACACTGAAGCTTTCTTT. It yields the protein CASSLGTVNTEAFF.

In this sample, this clone turned up once. The genes are TRBV10-3 and TRBJ2-7; 12 bases align to TRBD2. This CDR3 is 15 amino acids long. Trimming at V came to 4 bases and at J to 3 bases, leaving 4 bases not matched to a gene. CDR1 is ENHRY, CDR2 SYGVKD, per germline. The CDR3 region is CAISATSGSIYEQYF. CDR3 coding DNA: TGTGCCATCAGTGCGACTAGCGGGAGTATCTACGAGCAGTACTTC.

This clone was seen only a few times. Compared with germline, one end of the junction differs, possibly owing to a read error. This chain uses TRBV2 with TRBJ2-7, with D uncertain. The CDR3 contains 11 residues. Germline V gene data show CDR1 as SNHLY and CDR2 as FYNNEI. CDR3 sequence reads: CASSEGGPVHF. CDR3 DNA: TGTGCCAGCAGTGAAGGAGGACCCGTACACTTC. Full variable domain (outside the CDR3, taken from reference TRBV2 and TRBJ2-7): EPEVTQTPSHQVTQMGQEVILRCVPISNHLYFYWYRQILGQKVEFLVSFYNNEISEKSEIFDDQFSVERPDGSNFTLKIRSTKLEDSAMYFCASSEGGPVHFGPGTRLTVT.

This clone was counted a single time. The genes are TRBV9 and TRBJ1-1; 8 bases match TRBD1. V lost 3 bases to trimming and J lost 7 bases; unmatched junction nucleotides: 14. The CDR3 totals 16 residues. Germline-derived CDR1 and CDR2 are SGDLS and YYNGEE. Written as DNA, the CDR3 is TGTGCCAGCAGCGCAGATGGACAGGGCAGACCATATGAAGCTTTCTTT. Amino acid sequence: CASSADGQGRPYEAFF.

J is TRBJ2-7 and V is TRBV11-1, with unresolved D. V lost 5 bases, J lost 2 bases, and 13 bases lay in between. There are 14 residues in the CDR3. CDR1 is SGHAT, CDR2 FQDESV, per germline (reference sequence). In nucleotides, the CDR3 is TGTGCCAGCAGCCCCCCCCACGGTACCTACGAGCAGTACTTC. Protein product: CASSPPHGTYEQYF.

The V call is TRBV11-2, the J call TRBJ2-5; maybe TRBD2 (5 bases). CDR1 is SGHAT, CDR2 FQNNGV, per germline. This CDR3 contains 15 residues. V lost 1 base and J lost 2, with 11 bases in between. CDR3 DNA sequence: TGTGCCAGCAGCTTAGCGGGGATACCTCAAGAGACCCAGTACTTC. It specifies CASSLAGIPQETQYF.

The V gene is TRBV5-1, the J gene TRBJ2-5; D perhaps matches TRBD1 (6 bases). V lost 2 bases and J 8 bases, leaving 19 bases between the germline ends. Germline V gene lookup returns CDR1 SGHRS and CDR2 YFSETQ. This CDR3 comprises 15 residues. CDR3 DNA sequence: TGCGCCAGCAGCTTAGGACGACAGGCTCACGGAACCCAGTACTTC. Translated, it gives CASSLGRQAHGTQYF.

The chain employs TRBV7-9 and TRBJ1-2; D is undetermined. With 7 bases removed from V and 3 bases from J, the gap between germline ends came to 9 bases. Germline V gene lookup returns CDR1 SEHNR and CDR2 FQNEAQ (reference sequence). The CDR3 runs to 12 residues. CDR3 DNA sequence: TGTGCCAGCACCAAAGAGGACTATGGCTACACCTTC. Protein: CASTKEDYGYTF.

The chain uses TRBV6-1 and TRBJ2-3; the match to TRBD2 covers 14 bases. Germline loops: CDR1 MNHNS, CDR2 SASEGT. J was trimmed by 4 bases and V by 4 bases; bases with no gene match: 4. This CDR3 has 16 amino acids. The CDR3 here is CASSVGTSGSADTQYF. In DNA form, the CDR3 reads TGTGCCAGCAGTGTCGGGACTAGCGGGAGTGCAGATACGCAGTATTTT.

The rearrangement links TRBV7-9 to TRBJ2-3, with D uncertain. The CDR3 loop spans 15 amino acids. The V end was cut by 0 bases, the J end by 4 bases, with 11 bases between. Germline CDR1 SEHNR, CDR2 FQNEAQ (reference sequence). CDR3 nucleotide sequence: TGTGCCAGCAGCTTAGCGTCGGGCGGTTCAGATACGCAGTATTTT. Its translation: CASSLASGGSDTQYF.

The V call is TRBV13, the J call TRBJ2-7; 10 bases are shared with TRBD1. The CDR3 runs to 14 residues. Germline values: CDR1 PRHDT, CDR2 FYEKMQ (reference sequence). J gave up 2 bases and V 6 bases, and 4 bases lay outside the gene matches. CDR3 amino acids: CASSSGQGTYEQYF. The DNA of the CDR3 is TGTGCCAGCAGTTCGGGACAGGGGACCTACGAGCAGTACTTC.

The chain recombines TRBV6-6 with TRBJ1-4, with D maybe TRBD1 (6 bases). The germline CDR1 and CDR2 sequences are MNHNY and SVGAGI (reference sequence). Trimming removed 5 bases from V and 5 bases from J, with 9 bases in between. The CDR3 covers 13 residues. Here the CDR3 DNA reads TGTGCCAGCAGTAACAGGGAAAATGAAAAACTGTTTTTT. Its protein product is CASSNRENEKLFF.

This clone was counted only a few times. The CDR3 sequence is CASIPDRNYGYTF. CDR3 nucleotide sequence: TGTGCCAGCATTCCTGACAGGAACTATGGCTACACCTTC. The chain couples TRBV6-1 to TRBJ1-2, with D possibly being TRBD1 (6 bases). V was clipped by 7 bases and J by 2 bases, with 11 bases between them. Germline V CDR1 and CDR2: MNHNS, SASEGT. This CDR3 comprises 13 residues.

This clone was found once. The V call is TRBV28, the J call TRBJ2-3; D possibly corresponds to TRBD1 (6 bases). The germline CDR1 and CDR2 sequences are MDHEN and SYDVKM. Trimming shortened V by 6 bases and J by 6 bases, and 10 bases separated the two germline ends. The CDR3 length is 12 residues. CDR3 region: CASRTGGDTQYF. The CDR3, as DNA: TGTGCCAGCAGGACAGGTGGGGATACGCAGTATTTT.

The V call is TRBV21-1, the J call TRBJ1-5; the D call TRBD1 from the table was never checked on the DNA. TRBV21-1 is a pseudogene locus. The CDR3 spans 13 residues. The CDR3 is CASRGQGKQPQHF. The CDR3 DNA is TGTGCCAGCAGGGGACAGGGAAAACAGCCCCAGCATTTT.

The chain carries TRBV5-1 and TRBJ2-3; D ambiguous. The CDR3 is 12 residues long. Germline-derived CDR1 and CDR2 are SGHRS and YFSETQ. The V gene lost 2 bases and the J gene lost 4 bases, with 5 bases spanning the gap. CDR3 residues: CASSFQSDTQYF. The CDR3 region has the DNA TGCGCCAGCAGCTTTCAGTCAGATACGCAGTATTTT.

The gene calls are TRBV11-1 and TRBJ2-5; 7 bases match TRBD2. CDR1 and CDR2 from the germline V gene are SGHAT and FQDESV (reference sequence). The CDR3 extends over 16 amino acids. V lost 5 bases to trimming and J lost 5 bases; unmatched junction nucleotides: 14. DNA for the CDR3: TGTGCCAGCAGCCGCGGAGGGCAACTAGCGTGGGAGACCCAGTACTTC. Translation gives CASSRGGQLAWETQYF.